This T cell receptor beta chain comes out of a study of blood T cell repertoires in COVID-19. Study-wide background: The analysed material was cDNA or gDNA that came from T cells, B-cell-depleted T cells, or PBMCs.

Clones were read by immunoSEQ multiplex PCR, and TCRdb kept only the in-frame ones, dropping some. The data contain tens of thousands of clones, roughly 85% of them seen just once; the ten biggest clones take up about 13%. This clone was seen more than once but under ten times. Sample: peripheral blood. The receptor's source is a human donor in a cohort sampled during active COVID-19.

The CDR3 DNA is TGCAGTGCCCAGGGACAGGGTGGCTACACCTTC. It encodes CSAQGQGGYTF. The V and J genes are TRBV20-1 and TRBJ1-2, with 9 bases identical to TRBD1. CDR1 and CDR2 (germline): DFQATT, SNEGSKA (reference sequence). With 6 bases clipped from V and 7 bases from J, the junction kept 3 bases outside the gene matches. The CDR3 consists of 11 residues.